This TCR beta chain was recorded in a study of vaccination effects on CD4 cells after COVID-19. Using viral peptide pools, the ViraFEST assay grew out antigen-specific CD4+ T cells prior to sequencing. Subsequent to a culture period of about ten days, CD4+ T cells were isolated. As their vaccination, participants received two doses of either BNT162b2 or mRNA-1273. Peptides at roughly 10 ug/ml and IL-2 at about 9.2 IU/ml were added to a few million PBMC per well. The CDR3 loop spans 16 amino acids. The germline V gene encodes CDR1 MNHEY and CDR2 SVGAGI. V was cut by 0 bases and J by 4 bases, with 10 bases left in between. To note about this clone: The antigen is unknown.

The table came from immunoSEQ multiplex PCR; TCRdb's copy has only in-frame clones and leaves some out. The data contain roughly 59,000 clones, roughly three quarters of them singletons. This sequence joins TRBV6-5 and TRBJ2-6, with D possibly being TRBD1 (6 bases). This specimen consisted of CD4+ T cells from PBMCs cultured with HCoV-OC43 spike peptides, obtained after COVID-19 vaccination. Subset reported: HCoV-OC43 spike overlapping peptide pool stimulation. The receptor was isolated from a human donor who received a COVID-19 vaccine. CDR3 residues: CASSYSQGSGANVLTF. The CDR3 region has the DNA TGTGCCAGCAGTTACTCGCAGGGGAGCGGGGCCAACGTCCTGACTTTC.